This T cell receptor beta chain was identified in a study of cytomegalovirus exposure and HLA in healthy donors. Study conclusions and caveats: Later findings reportedly placed an Asian-associated ancestry cluster below the approximately 650-donor mean for N-insertions.

Per the germline V gene, CDR1 is SNHLY and CDR2 is FYNNEI. With 7 bases removed from V and 5 bases from J, the gap between germline ends came to 14 bases. The CDR3 is 13 amino acids. The PCR made use of 60 Vbeta and 13 Jbeta primers. Repertoires were generated with immunoSEQ multiplex PCR, while TCRdb's copy carries only in-frame clones and drops some. The sample lists approximately 140,000 clones, 79% occurring once. About this clone: As yet, its antigen is unknown.

Every donor was a healthy person donating bone marrow. The chain couples TRBV2 to TRBJ2-5; D is perhaps TRBD2 (5 bases). The sequencing sample was made of PBMCs. The source of this sequence is a man aged 45 to 65 in good health and CMV-seropositive. The CDR3 sequence: CASMSTRQETQYF. Here the CDR3 DNA reads TGTGCCAGCATGTCAACTAGGCAGGAGACCCAGTACTTC.